This entry features one TCR beta chain sequence. Its antigen is currently unknown. Produced via immunoSEQ multiplex PCR; TCRdb's table is partial and in-frame only. Of over 1,500 clones in the sample, more than 75% were seen once. This entry is derived from a study of graft-versus-host responses after intestinal transplantation. Study background: The study gave all recipients anti-thymocyte globulin induction, then tacrolimus and steroids for approximately three years. Findings and caveats of the study: There was an association between peak levels of circulating GvH clones and early post-transplant HvG declines. The study found high graft-versus-host to host-versus-graft clonal ratios in allografts of patients with graft-donor T cell macrochimerism. GvH clones occurred in recipient marrow; some first appeared in ileum or blood.

The CDR3 is 14 amino acids. Per germline, CDR1 SGHTA and CDR2 FQGNSA. Trimming left V 3 bases short and J 5 bases short, with 14 bases between. The graft tissue was processed, and this released both intraepithelial and lamina propria lymphocytes. This chain links TRBV7-2 with TRBJ2-7; D is perhaps TRBD2 (7 bases). The receptor was derived from a human patient who received an intestinal transplant, so some T cells may come from the graft donor. This specimen was ileum tissue, taken 12 days after intestinal transplant. The CDR3 DNA reads TGTGCCAGCAGCTTTGTCGGGGGGCCTGACGAGCAGTACTTC. This codes for CASSFVGGPDEQYF.